Below are 29 T cell receptor beta chains sequenced from a single sample in a study of blood T cells in healthy people across ages. A J-beta primer mix and a sample-barcoded 5' primer were used in a second PCR of about 7 to 12 cycles. TCRdb used MiXCR to reprocess the 5' RACE reads, holding one entry per CDR3 protein. This sample carries about 1.6 million distinct CDR3 sequences, about 35% of them seen once, and the ten largest clones take about 10%. The material sequenced was blood. The receptor source for this set is a woman younger than 45 in good health.

The chain carries TRBV20-1 and TRBJ2-1, with 8 bases identical to TRBD2. The CDR3 consists of 16 residues. J gave up 2 bases and V 2 bases, and 8 bases lay outside the gene matches. Germline V gene data show CDR1 as DFQATT and CDR2 as SNEGSKA (reference sequence). The CDR3 spells CSARQGTGLAYNEQFF. In nucleotides, the CDR3 is TGCAGTGCTAGACAGGGGACGGGACTAGCCTACAATGAGCAGTTCTTC.

This clonotype came up a few times. A read error may account for a junction end that differs from germline. V gene TRBV10-3 combines with J gene TRBJ2-5, with D hard to call. The germline V gene encodes CDR1 ENHRY and CDR2 SYGVKD. This CDR3 has 13 amino acids. CDR3 sequence (DNA): TGTGCCATCAGTCGGGCTTCCCAAGAGACCCGGTACTTC. Its protein is CAISRASQETRYF.

The chain recombines TRBV12-3 or TRBV12-4 with TRBJ2-7; 9 bases match TRBD1. The CDR3 covers 18 residues. The V and J ends lost 2 bases and 2 bases, in that order; junction bases with no gene match: 13. The CDR3 DNA reads TGTGCCAGCAGTTTACTCTTTCTTGTCGGGACAGGGACCTACGAGCAGTACTTC. Protein product: CASSLLFLVGTGTYEQYF.

The chain links TRBV6-1 to TRBJ1-1; D is ambiguous. Deletions cut 4 bases from V and 8 bases from J, with 17 bases between. CDR3 size: 14 residues. Germline CDR1 reads MNHNS; CDR2 reads SASEGT. The CDR3 sequence: CASSVTVGGREAFF. The DNA of the CDR3 is TGTGCCAGCAGTGTTACAGTTGGAGGTAGGGAAGCTTTCTTT.

V and J are TRBV4-1 and TRBJ1-1; tentative D call: TRBD1 (6 bases). Germline CDR1 reads MGHRA; CDR2 reads YSYEKL. This CDR3 has 17 residues. Deletions cut 1 base from V and 5 bases from J, with 20 bases between. The CDR3 here is CASSQGLQGPPRTEAFF. CDR3 sequence (DNA): TGCGCCAGCAGCCAAGGTTTACAGGGCCCGCCGCGAACTGAAGCTTTCTTT.

The V and J genes are TRBV12-3 or TRBV12-4 and TRBJ2-5; 8 nucleotides line up with TRBD2. The V segment lost 3 bases and the J segment 1 base; nucleotides outside the gene matches: 16. The CDR3 is made up of 19 amino acids. CDR3 sequence: CASSFDLTSETHSQETQYF. CDR3 DNA sequence: TGTGCCAGCAGTTTTGATTTGACTAGCGAGACACACTCCCAAGAGACCCAGTACTTC.

The rearrangement uses TRBV5-5 and TRBJ2-5, with D uncertain. The CDR3 extends over 13 amino acids. Trimming stripped 2 bases from V and 2 bases from J, with 7 bases between. Germline assignment: CDR1 SGHKS and CDR2 YYEKEE (reference sequence). This CDR3 reads CASSFIGQETQYF. CDR3 DNA sequence: TGTGCCAGCAGCTTTATCGGTCAAGAGACCCAGTACTTC.

The chain employs TRBV15 and TRBJ1-1; 8 bases are a match to TRBD1. The CDR3 has 15 amino acids. J gave up 4 bases and V 5 bases, and 9 bases lay outside the gene matches. Germline loops: CDR1 LNHNV, CDR2 YYDKDF (reference sequence). The CDR3, as DNA: TGTGCCACCAGCGTGGGTAGGCAGGGGGCCACTGAAGCTTTCTTT. Its translation is CATSVGRQGATEAFF.

This clonotype showed up just a few times. The CDR3 DNA reads as TGCAGCGTTGAGCAGGGGCGGGAGTTCTTC. Amino acid sequence: CSVEQGREFF. The rearrangement links TRBV29-1 to TRBJ2-1, with D possibly being TRBD1 (6 bases). In germline, CDR1 is SQVTM, CDR2 ANQGSEA. Trimming removed 3 bases from V and 14 bases from J, with 11 bases in between. The CDR3 is made up of 10 amino acids.

The J gene is TRBJ2-3, the V gene TRBV6-4, with 7 bases aligning to TRBD1. CDR3 length: 15 residues. Germline CDR1 MRHNA, CDR2 SNTAGT. The J segment lost 3 bases and the V segment lost 3 bases, leaving 6 bases of the junction unmatched. CDR3 region: CASSERAGGTDTQYF. CDR3 DNA: TGTGCCAGCAGTGAAAGGGCAGGGGGTACAGATACGCAGTATTTT.

Concerning this clonotype: A clone one base away is much larger, so this may be a read error. The chain couples TRBV6-1 to TRBJ1-2, with 8 bases aligning to TRBD1. The CDR3 contains 13 residues. Per germline, CDR1 MNHNS and CDR2 SASEGT. This chain's CDR3 is CASSRQGWDGHTF. The CDR3 bases are TGTGCCAGCAGTAGACAGGGGTGGGATGGCCACACCTTC.

The chain recombines TRBV6-1 with TRBJ2-3; D call uncertain. V was cut by 3 bases and J by 0 bases, with 4 bases left in between. The CDR3 consists of 13 residues. Germline V gene data show CDR1 as MNHNS and CDR2 as SASEGT. CDR3 coding DNA: TGTGCCAGCAGTGAGAGTAGCACAGATACGCAGTATTTT. Its translation: CASSESSTDTQYF.

There are many counts of this clonotype. This rearrangement joins TRBV29-1 to TRBJ2-7, with D perhaps matching TRBD1 (8 bases). Trimming cost V 6 bases and J 0 bases, with 27 bases left between them. From germline, CDR1 is SQVTM and CDR2 ANQGSEA. This CDR3 comprises 18 residues. The CDR3 DNA sequence: TGCAGCGTCCAGGGGGCACTCGGCGGGGGTTACCACTCCTACGAGCAGTACTTC. It codes for CSVQGALGGGYHSYEQYF.

The V call is TRBV2, the J call TRBJ2-7, with D perhaps TRBD1 (6 bases). This CDR3 is built from 12 residues. Germline CDR1 reads SNHLY; CDR2 reads FYNNEI. Between the trimmed V and J ends, which lost 10 bases and 3 bases, there was a span of 13 bases. This CDR3 is CATRDKYYEQYF. Here the CDR3 DNA reads TGTGCCACCAGGGACAAATACTACGAGCAGTACTTC.

As concerns this clonotype: Without the conserved terminal phenylalanine or tryptophan, this CDR3 likely stems from a read error. The rearrangement links TRBV11-2 to TRBJ2-7; 8 bases fit TRBD1. The CDR3 is made up of 13 amino acids. J was trimmed by 3 bases and V by 5 bases; bases with no gene match: 3. Germline V gene sequence: CDR1 SGHAT, CDR2 FQNNGV. The CDR3 sequence: CASSLGTGYEQYC. The CDR3 DNA follows: TGTGCCAGCAGCCTCGGGACAGGCTACGAGCAGTACTGC.

As for this clonotype: A much bigger clone sits one base away, suggesting this may be a read error. The chain has TRBV29-1 and TRBJ2-3, with D unresolved. The germline V gene encodes CDR1 SQVTM and CDR2 ANQGSEA. The CDR3 has 11 amino acids. The V end lost 6 bases, the J end lost 6 bases, and 10 bases lay between the germline ends. CDR3 protein: CSVWQADTQYF. CDR3 nucleotides: TGCAGCGTCTGGCAGGCGGATACGCAGTATTTT.

Remarks on this clonotype: One end of the junction does not line up with germline, which may come from a read error. This sequence joins TRBV4-2 and TRBJ2-1; perhaps D is TRBD1 or TRBD2 (5 bases each). Germline loops: CDR1 LGHNA, CDR2 YNFKEQ. The CDR3 loop spans 17 amino acids. The DNA of the CDR3 is TGTGCCAGCTGCCAAGATCTAGCTGGGGCCGGCTACAATGAGCAGTTCTTC. As protein: CASCQDLAGAGYNEQFF.

The chain employs TRBV2 and TRBJ2-5; possibly TRBD1 or TRBD2 for D (6 bases each). V lost 4 bases, J lost 1 base, and 10 bases lay in between. The germline V gene has CDR1 SNHLY and CDR2 FYNNEI. The CDR3 runs 14 residues. Here the CDR3 DNA reads TGTGCCAGCAGTGGGAGGGGGACCCAAGAGACCCAGTACTTC. Translated, it gives CASSGRGTQETQYF.

This clonotype was recorded many times. At one boundary the junction diverges from the germline segment, which might be a read error. This chain uses TRBV5-1 with TRBJ2-7, with 8 bases that match TRBD2. This CDR3 is 14 amino acids long. Per germline, CDR1 SGHRS and CDR2 YFSETQ. For the CDR3, the DNA is TGTGCCAGCAGCTTAGCGGGGAGCTCCTACGAGCAGTACTTC. Translation: CASSLAGSSYEQYF.

The CDR3 nucleotides are TGTGCCAGCAGCCAAAAACTGGGGGCGCGAGAGACCCAGTACTTC. Protein product: CASSQKLGARETQYF. The chain employs TRBV3-1 and TRBJ2-5; D is perhaps TRBD1 (6 bases). V lost 2 bases, J lost 4 bases, and 14 bases lay in between. CDR1 and CDR2 from the germline V gene are LGHDT and YNNKEL (reference sequence). The CDR3 runs to 15 residues.

Comments on this clonotype: It may be a read error: a sequence one base away is much more abundant. The chain is built from TRBV12-3 or TRBV12-4 and TRBJ1-2; D remains unclear. The CDR3 is 15 residues long. The CDR3: CACSLVGAPFYGYTF. The CDR3 DNA is TGTGCCTGCAGTTTAGTGGGAGCCCCTTTCTATGGCTACACCTTC.

The chain employs TRBV2 and TRBJ2-2; perhaps TRBD1 as D (5 bases). V was cut by 5 bases and J by 7 bases, with 17 bases left in between. The germline V gene has CDR1 SNHLY and CDR2 FYNNEI. This CDR3 comprises 15 residues. In DNA, the CDR3 is TGTGCCAGCAGTCCCTTTAGGGGTACCGGCGGGGAGCTGTTTTTT. Translation gives CASSPFRGTGGELFF.

CDR3 residues: CASSRAGTPTLGYGYTF. The CDR3 DNA is TGTGCCAGCAGCCGCGCCGGGACACCCACCCTAGGCTATGGCTACACCTTC. The V call is TRBV4-2, the J call TRBJ1-2, with D maybe TRBD1 (6 bases). The germline V gene encodes CDR1 LGHNA and CDR2 YNFKEQ. The CDR3 totals 17 residues. The V gene lost 4 bases and the J gene lost 4 bases, with 22 bases spanning the gap.

This clonotype was detected a few times. The chain has TRBV20-1 and TRBJ2-7; TRBD1 might be the D (5 bases). The CDR3 sequence is 14 residues long. V gave up 0 bases and J gave up 2 bases, with 11 bases separating them. Germline CDR1 reads DFQATT; CDR2 reads SNEGSKA (reference sequence). CDR3 residues: CSARDPPGTYEQYF. The CDR3 DNA reads as TGCAGTGCTAGAGATCCCCCAGGGACCTACGAGCAGTACTTC.

This chain joins TRBV30 and TRBJ2-5; 12 bases align to TRBD2. The germline V gene has CDR1 GTSNPN and CDR2 SVGIG (reference sequence). The CDR3 contains 18 residues. V shed 3 bases, J shed 2 bases, and the junction held 13 bases outside the gene matches. CDR3 sequence: CAWSPRRTSGTVQETQYF. In nucleotides, the CDR3 is TGTGCCTGGAGCCCGCGAAGGACTAGCGGGACAGTTCAAGAGACCCAGTACTTC. The full variable domain, in which reference TRBV30 and TRBJ2-5 provide the parts outside the CDR3, is SQTIHQWPATLVQPVGSPLSLECTVEGTSNPNLYWYRQAAGRGLQLLFYSVGIGQISSEVPQNLSASRPQDRQFILSSKKLLLSDSGFYLCAWSPRRTSGTVQETQYFGPGTRLLVL.

V usage is TRBV4-1 and J usage is TRBJ1-2; weak D call: TRBD1 (5 bases). The V end was cut by 2 bases, the J end by 4 bases, with 11 bases between. CDR1 is MGHRA, CDR2 YSYEKL, per germline. CDR3 size: 14 residues. CDR3: CASSQRDGSYGYTF. The CDR3 DNA is TGCGCCAGCAGCCAAAGGGACGGTAGCTATGGCTACACCTTC.

This clonotype was picked up many times. The chain couples TRBV20-1 to TRBJ2-5; D is perhaps TRBD2 (7 bases). Between the trimmed V and J ends, which lost 4 bases and 5 bases, there was a span of 17 bases. The CDR3 extends over 14 amino acids. The germline V gene encodes CDR1 DFQATT and CDR2 SNEGSKA (reference sequence). The CDR3 here is CSAKLGGGQETQYF. The CDR3 DNA reads TGCAGTGCTAAATTAGGGGGGGGCCAGGAGACCCAGTACTTC.

The rearrangement joins TRBV9 to TRBJ1-5, with D possibly TRBD1 on 6 matching bases. Deletions cut 2 bases from V and 3 bases from J, with 12 bases between. CDR1 and CDR2 from the germline V gene are SGDLS and YYNGEE. The CDR3 spans 15 residues. CDR3 sequence: CASSVGTGPNQPQHF. Here the CDR3 DNA reads TGTGCCAGCAGCGTTGGAACAGGGCCCAATCAGCCCCAGCATTTT.

The V and J genes are TRBV20-1 and TRBJ1-5; TRBD1 is a possible D gene (5 bases). The germline CDR1 and CDR2 sequences are DFQATT and SNEGSKA (reference sequence). The length of the CDR3 is 13 residues. Trimming removed 4 bases from V and 4 bases from J, with 11 bases in between. The CDR3 DNA follows: TGCAGTGCTAAGGTCAGGGCGAATCAGCCCCAGCATTTT. Amino acid sequence: CSAKVRANQPQHF.